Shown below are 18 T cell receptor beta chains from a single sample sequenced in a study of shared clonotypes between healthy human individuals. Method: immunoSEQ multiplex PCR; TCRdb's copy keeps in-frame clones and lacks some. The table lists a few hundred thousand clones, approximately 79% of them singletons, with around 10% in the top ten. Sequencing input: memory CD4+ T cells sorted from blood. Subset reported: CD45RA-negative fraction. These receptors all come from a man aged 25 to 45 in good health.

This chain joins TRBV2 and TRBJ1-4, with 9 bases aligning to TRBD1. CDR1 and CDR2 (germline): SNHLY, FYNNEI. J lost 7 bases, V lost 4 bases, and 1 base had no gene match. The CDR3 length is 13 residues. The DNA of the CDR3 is TGTGCCAGCAGTGGACAGGGGGGTGAAAAACTGTTTTTT. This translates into CASSGQGGEKLFF.

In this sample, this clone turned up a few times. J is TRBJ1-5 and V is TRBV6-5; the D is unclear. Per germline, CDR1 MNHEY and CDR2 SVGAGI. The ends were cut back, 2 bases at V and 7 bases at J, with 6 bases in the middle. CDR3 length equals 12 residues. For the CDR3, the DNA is TGTGCCAGCAGTTACACGGGGCAGCCCCAGCATTTT. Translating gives CASSYTGQPQHF.

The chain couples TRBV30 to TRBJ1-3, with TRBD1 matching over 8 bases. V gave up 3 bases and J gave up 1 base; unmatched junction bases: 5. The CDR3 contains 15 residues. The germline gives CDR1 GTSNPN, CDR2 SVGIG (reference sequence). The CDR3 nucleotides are TGTGCCTGGAGGGCAGGGGGCGCATCTGGAAACACCATATATTTT. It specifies CAWRAGGASGNTIYF.

CDR3 coding DNA: TGTGCCAGCAGTGGAAGACAGGGACCATACGAGCAGTACTTC. Its protein product is CASSGRQGPYEQYF. The chain has TRBV28 and TRBJ2-7; 7 bases agree with TRBD1. The CDR3 is 14 amino acids. Germline-derived CDR1 and CDR2 are MDHEN and SYDVKM. Trimming at V came to 5 bases and at J to 4 bases, leaving 8 bases not matched to a gene.

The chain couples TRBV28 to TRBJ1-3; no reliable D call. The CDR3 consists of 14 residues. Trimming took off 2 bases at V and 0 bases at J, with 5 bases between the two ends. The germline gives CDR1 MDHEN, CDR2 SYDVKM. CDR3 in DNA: TGTGCCAGCAGTTTACCCAGCTCTGGAAACACCATATATTTT. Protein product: CASSLPSSGNTIYF.

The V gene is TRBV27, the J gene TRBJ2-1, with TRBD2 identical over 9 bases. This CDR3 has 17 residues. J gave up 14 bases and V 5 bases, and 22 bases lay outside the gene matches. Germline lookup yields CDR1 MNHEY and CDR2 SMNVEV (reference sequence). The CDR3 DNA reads TGTGCCAGCAGTATCACCACCCTGAGCGGGAGGTCCTTTGGTGAGTTCTTC. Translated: CASSITTLSGRSFGEFF.

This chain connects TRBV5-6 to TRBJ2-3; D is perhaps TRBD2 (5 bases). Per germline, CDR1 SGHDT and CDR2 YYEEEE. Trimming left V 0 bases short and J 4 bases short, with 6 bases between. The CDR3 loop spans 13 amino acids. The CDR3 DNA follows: TGTGCCAGCAGCTTGGAGGAGGCAGATACGCAGTATTTT. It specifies CASSLEEADTQYF.

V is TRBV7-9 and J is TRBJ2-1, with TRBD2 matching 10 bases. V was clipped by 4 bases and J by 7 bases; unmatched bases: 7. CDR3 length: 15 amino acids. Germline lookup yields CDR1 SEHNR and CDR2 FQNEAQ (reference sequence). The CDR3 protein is CASSSILAGNNEQFF. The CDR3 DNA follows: TGTGCCAGCAGCTCAATACTAGCGGGAAATAATGAGCAGTTCTTC.

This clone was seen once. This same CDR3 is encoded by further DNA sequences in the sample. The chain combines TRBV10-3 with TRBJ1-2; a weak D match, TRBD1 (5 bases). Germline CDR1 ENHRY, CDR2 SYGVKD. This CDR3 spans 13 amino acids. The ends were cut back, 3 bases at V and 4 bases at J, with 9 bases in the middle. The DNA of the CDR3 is TGTGCCATCAGTGAAGGGCAGGGCTATGGCTACACCTTC. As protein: CAISEGQGYGYTF.

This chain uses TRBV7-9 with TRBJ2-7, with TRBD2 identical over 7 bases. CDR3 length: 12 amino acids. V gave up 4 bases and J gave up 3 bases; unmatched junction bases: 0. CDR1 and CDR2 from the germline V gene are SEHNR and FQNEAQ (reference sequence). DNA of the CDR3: TGTGCCAGCAGCTGGGACTACTACGAGCAGTACTTC. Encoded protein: CASSWDYYEQYF.

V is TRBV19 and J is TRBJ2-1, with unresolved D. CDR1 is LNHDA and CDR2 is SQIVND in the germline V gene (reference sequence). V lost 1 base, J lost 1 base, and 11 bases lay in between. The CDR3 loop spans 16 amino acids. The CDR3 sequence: CASSIGPAPSYNEQFF. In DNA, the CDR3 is TGTGCCAGTAGTATAGGTCCGGCTCCTTCCTACAATGAGCAGTTCTTC.

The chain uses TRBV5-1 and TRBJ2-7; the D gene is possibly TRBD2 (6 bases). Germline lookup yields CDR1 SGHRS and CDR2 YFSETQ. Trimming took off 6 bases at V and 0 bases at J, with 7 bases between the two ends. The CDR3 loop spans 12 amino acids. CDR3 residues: CASTSVSYEQYF. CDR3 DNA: TGCGCCAGCACTAGCGTCTCCTACGAGCAGTACTTC.

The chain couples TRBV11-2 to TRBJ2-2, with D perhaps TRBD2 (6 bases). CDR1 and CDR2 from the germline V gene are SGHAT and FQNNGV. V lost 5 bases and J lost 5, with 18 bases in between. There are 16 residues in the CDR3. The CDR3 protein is CASSGRLGRGTGELFF. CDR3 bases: TGTGCCAGCAGCGGAAGACTAGGCCGGGGGACCGGGGAGCTGTTTTTT.

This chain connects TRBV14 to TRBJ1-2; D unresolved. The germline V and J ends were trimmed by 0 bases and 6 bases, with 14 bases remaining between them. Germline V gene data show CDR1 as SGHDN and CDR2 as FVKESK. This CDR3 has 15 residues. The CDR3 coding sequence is TGTGCCAGCAGCCAAGATCTATGGCCTGGTAATGGCTACACCTTC. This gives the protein CASSQDLWPGNGYTF.

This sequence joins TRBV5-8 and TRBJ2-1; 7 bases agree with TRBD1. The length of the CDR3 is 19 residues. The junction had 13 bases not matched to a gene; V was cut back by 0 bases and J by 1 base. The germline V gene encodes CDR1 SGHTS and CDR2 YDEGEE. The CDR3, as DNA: TGTGCCAGCAGCTTGGGTATCTCGACAGGGATACTGTCCTACAATGAGCAGTTCTTC. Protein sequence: CASSLGISTGILSYNEQFF.

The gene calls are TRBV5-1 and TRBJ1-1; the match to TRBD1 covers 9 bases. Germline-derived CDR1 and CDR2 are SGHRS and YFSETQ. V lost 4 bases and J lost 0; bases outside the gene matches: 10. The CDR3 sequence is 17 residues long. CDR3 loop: CASSVTGGEGMNTEAFF. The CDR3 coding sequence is TGCGCCAGCAGCGTTACAGGGGGCGAAGGAATGAACACTGAAGCTTTCTTT.

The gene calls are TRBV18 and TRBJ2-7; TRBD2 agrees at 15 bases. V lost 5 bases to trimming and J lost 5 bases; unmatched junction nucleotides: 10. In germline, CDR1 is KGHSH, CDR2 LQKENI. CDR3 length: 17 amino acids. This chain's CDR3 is CASSSGLAGGRIHEQYF. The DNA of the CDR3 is TGTGCCAGCTCATCAGGACTAGCGGGAGGGCGGATCCACGAGCAGTACTTC.

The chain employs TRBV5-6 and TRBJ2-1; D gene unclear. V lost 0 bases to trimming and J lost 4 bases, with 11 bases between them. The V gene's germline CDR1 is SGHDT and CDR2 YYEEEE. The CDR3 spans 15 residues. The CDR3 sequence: CASSLVPDQYNEQFF. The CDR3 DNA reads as TGTGCCAGCAGCTTGGTCCCGGACCAATACAATGAGCAGTTCTTC.